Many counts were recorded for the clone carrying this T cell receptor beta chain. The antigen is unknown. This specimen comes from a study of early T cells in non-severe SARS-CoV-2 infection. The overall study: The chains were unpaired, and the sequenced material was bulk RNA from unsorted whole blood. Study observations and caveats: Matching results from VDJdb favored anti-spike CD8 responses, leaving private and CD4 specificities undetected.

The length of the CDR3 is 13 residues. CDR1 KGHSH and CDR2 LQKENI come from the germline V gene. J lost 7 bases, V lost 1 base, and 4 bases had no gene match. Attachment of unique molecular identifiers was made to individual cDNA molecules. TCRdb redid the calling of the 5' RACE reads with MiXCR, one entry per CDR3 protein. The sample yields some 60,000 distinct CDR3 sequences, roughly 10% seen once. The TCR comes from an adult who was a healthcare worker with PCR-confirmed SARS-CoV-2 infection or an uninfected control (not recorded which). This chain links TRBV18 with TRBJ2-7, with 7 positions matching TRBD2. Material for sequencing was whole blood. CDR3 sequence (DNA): TGTGCCAGCTCACCACAGGGAGGGAGTGAGCAGTACTTC. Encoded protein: CASSPQGGSEQYF. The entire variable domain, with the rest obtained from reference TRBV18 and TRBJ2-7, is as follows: NAGVMQNPRHLVRRRGQEARLRCSPMKGHSHVYWYRQLPEEGLKFMVYLQKENIIDESGMPKERFSAEFPKEGPSILRIQQVVRGDSAAYFCASSPQGGSEQYFGPGTRLTVT.